The 6 T cell receptor beta chains listed next were all sequenced from one sample in a study of early T cells in non-severe SARS-CoV-2 infection. TCRdb recomputed calls from the 5' RACE reads with MiXCR, one row per CDR3 protein. This sample carries just under 60,000 distinct CDR3 sequences, more than 7% of them seen once, and the ten largest clones take 3% to 3.5%. The sample consisted of whole blood. Source of these receptors: an adult who was a healthcare worker with PCR-confirmed SARS-CoV-2 infection or an uninfected control (not recorded which).

This clonotype was picked up a small number of times. The chain has TRBV19 and TRBJ2-1, with D possibly being TRBD1 or TRBD2 (5 bases each). The germline V gene encodes CDR1 LNHDA and CDR2 SQIVND (reference sequence). The CDR3 sequence is 20 residues long. Trimming removed 6 bases from V and 0 bases from J, with 27 bases in between. CDR3 DNA: TGTGCCAGTAGCAATACCGGGACCTTTAACCGAGTTCGCTCCTACAATGAGCAGTTCTTC. Protein sequence: CASSNTGTFNRVRSYNEQFF.

This clonotype appeared a few times. The rearrangement links TRBV2 to TRBJ2-1; D not certain. There are 17 residues in the CDR3. Germline V lookup: CDR1 SNHLY, CDR2 FYNNEI. Deletions cut 6 bases from V and 2 bases from J, with 20 bases between. The CDR3 coding sequence is TGTGCCAGCAGCCCTCGGTGGTCCCAAACTACCTACAATGAGCAGTTCTTC. Encoded protein: CASSPRWSQTTYNEQFF.

This chain joins TRBV6-1 and TRBJ1-2; 12 positions agree with TRBD1. V lost 7 bases and J lost 3; bases outside the gene matches: 6. CDR1 and CDR2 (germline): MNHNS, SASEGT. The CDR3 has 15 residues. The CDR3 reads CASILGQGADYGYTF. The CDR3 coding sequence is TGTGCCAGCATCTTGGGACAGGGGGCAGACTATGGCTACACCTTC.

The gene calls are TRBV19 and TRBJ2-7, with D possibly TRBD1 on 5 matching bases. Trimming removed 7 bases at V and 6 bases at J, with 16 bases between. In germline, CDR1 is LNHDA, CDR2 SQIVND (reference sequence). CDR3 size: 13 residues. The CDR3 protein is CASNQDGTGEQYF. CDR3 nucleotides: TGTGCCAGTAACCAGGACGGTACAGGCGAGCAGTACTTC. The full variable domain, in which reference TRBV19 and TRBJ2-7 provide the parts outside the CDR3, is DGGITQSPKYLFRKEGQNVTLSCEQNLNHDAMYWYRQDPGQGLRLIYYSQIVNDFQKGDIAEGYSVSREKKESFPLTVTSAQKNPTAFYLCASNQDGTGEQYFGPGTRLTVT.

This sequence joins TRBV7-2 and TRBJ1-2, with TRBD1 matching 8 bases. With V trimmed by 4 bases and J by 7 bases, 5 bases remained unmatched. The CDR3 is made up of 13 amino acids. Per germline, CDR1 SGHTA and CDR2 FQGNSA. CDR3 nucleotides: TGTGCCAGCAGCTCAACAGGGGGTAGTGGCTACACCTTC. Its protein product is CASSSTGGSGYTF.

The rearrangement joins TRBV12-3 or TRBV12-4 to TRBJ2-2; TRBD1 agrees at 8 bases. The CDR3 consists of 16 residues. V lost 7 bases to trimming and J lost 2 bases; unmatched junction nucleotides: 9. CDR3 amino acids: CASIPQGARNTGELFF. CDR3 coding DNA: TGTGCCAGCATCCCTCAGGGGGCACGAAACACCGGGGAGCTGTTTTTT.